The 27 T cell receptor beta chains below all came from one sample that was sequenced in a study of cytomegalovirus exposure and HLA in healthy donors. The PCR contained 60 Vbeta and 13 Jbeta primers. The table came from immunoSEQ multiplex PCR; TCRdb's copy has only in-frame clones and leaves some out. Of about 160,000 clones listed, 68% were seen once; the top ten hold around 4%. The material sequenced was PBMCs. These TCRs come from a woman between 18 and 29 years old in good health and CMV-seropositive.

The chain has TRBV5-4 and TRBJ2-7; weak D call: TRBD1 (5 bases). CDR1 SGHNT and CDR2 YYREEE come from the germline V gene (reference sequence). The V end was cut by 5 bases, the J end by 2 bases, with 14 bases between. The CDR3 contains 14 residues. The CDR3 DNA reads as TGTGCCAGCAGTTTACAGGCCGTGACCTACGAGCAGTACTTC. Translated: CASSLQAVTYEQYF.

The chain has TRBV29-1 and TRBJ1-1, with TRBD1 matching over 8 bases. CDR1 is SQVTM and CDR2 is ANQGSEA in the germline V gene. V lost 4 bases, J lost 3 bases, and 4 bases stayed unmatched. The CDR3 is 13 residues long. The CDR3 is CSVVVQGDTEAFF. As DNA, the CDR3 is TGCAGCGTTGTTGTACAGGGGGACACTGAAGCTTTCTTT.

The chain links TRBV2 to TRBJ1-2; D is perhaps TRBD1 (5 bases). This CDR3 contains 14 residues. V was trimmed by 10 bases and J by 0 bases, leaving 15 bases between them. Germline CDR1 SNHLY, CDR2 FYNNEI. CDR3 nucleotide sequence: TGTGCCACAGCCGGGGGTTTAGCTAACTATGGCTACACCTTC. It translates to CATAGGLANYGYTF.

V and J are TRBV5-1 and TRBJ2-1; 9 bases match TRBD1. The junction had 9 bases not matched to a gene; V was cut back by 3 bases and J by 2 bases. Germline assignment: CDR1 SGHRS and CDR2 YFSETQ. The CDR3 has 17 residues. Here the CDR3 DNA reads TGCGCCAGCAGCTGGACTACAGACAGGGGGACCTACAATGAGCAGTTCTTC. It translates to CASSWTTDRGTYNEQFF.

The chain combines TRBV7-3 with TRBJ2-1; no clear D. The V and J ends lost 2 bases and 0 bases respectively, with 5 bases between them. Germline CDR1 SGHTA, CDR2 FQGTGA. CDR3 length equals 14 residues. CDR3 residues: CASSLASSYNEQFF. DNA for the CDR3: TGTGCCAGCAGCTTAGCTAGCTCCTACAATGAGCAGTTCTTC.

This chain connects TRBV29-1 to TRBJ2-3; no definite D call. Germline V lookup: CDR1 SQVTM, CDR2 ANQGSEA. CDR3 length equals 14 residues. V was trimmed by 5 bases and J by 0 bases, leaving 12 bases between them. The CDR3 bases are TGCAGCGTTCAAGGGTCAGCGAGCACAGATACGCAGTATTTT. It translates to CSVQGSASTDTQYF.

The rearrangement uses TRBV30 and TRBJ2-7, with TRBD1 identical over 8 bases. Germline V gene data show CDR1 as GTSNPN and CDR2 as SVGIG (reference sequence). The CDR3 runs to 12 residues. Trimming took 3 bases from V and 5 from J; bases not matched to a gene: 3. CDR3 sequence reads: CAWRDRANEQYF. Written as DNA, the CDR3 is TGTGCCTGGAGGGACAGGGCTAACGAGCAGTACTTC.

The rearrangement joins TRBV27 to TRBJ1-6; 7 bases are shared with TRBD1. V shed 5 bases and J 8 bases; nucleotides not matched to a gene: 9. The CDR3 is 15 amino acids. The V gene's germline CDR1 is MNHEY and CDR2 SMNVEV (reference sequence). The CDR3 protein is CASSPLPTGYSPLHF. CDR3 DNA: TGTGCCAGCAGTCCCCTCCCGACAGGGTATTCACCCCTCCACTTT.

This CDR3 is CASSYGGTASAEQYF. CDR3 nucleotide sequence: TGTGCCAGCAGTTACGGAGGAACGGCTAGCGCCGAGCAGTACTTC. The chain uses TRBV6-5 and TRBJ2-7, with a tentative D call TRBD2 (6 bases). V dropped 2 bases and J dropped 6 bases, with 17 bases sitting between them. The CDR3 spans 15 residues. Germline CDR1 reads MNHEY; CDR2 reads SVGAGI.

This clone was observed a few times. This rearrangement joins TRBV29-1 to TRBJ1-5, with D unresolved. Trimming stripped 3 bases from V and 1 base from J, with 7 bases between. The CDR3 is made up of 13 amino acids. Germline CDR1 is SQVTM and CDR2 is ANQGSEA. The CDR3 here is CSVDLGSNQPQHF. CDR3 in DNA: TGCAGCGTTGACTTGGGCAGCAATCAGCCCCAGCATTTT. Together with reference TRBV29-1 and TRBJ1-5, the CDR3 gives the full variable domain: SAVISQKPSRDICQRGTSLTIQCQVDSQVTMMFWYRQQPGQSLTLIATANQGSEATYESGFVIDKFPISRPNLTFSTLTVSNMSPEDSSIYLCSVDLGSNQPQHFGDGTRLSIL.

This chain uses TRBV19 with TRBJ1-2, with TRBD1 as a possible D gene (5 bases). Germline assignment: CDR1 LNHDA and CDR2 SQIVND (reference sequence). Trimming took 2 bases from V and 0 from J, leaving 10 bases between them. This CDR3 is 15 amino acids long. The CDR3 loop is CASSINGQSNYGYTF. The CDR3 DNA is TGTGCCAGTAGTATAAACGGACAATCTAACTATGGCTACACCTTC. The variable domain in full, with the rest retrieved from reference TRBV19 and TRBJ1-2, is DGGITQSPKYLFRKEGQNVTLSCEQNLNHDAMYWYRQDPGQGLRLIYYSQIVNDFQKGDIAEGYSVSREKKESFPLTVTSAQKNPTAFYLCASSINGQSNYGYTFGSGTRLTVV.

This CDR3 is CAWGWEHTIYF. The CDR3 DNA is TGTGCCTGGGGGTGGGAGCACACCATATATTTT. The chain couples TRBV30 to TRBJ1-3; D is uncertain. CDR3 length: 11 amino acids. Trimming took 5 bases from V and 8 from J, leaving 10 bases between them. Germline CDR1 GTSNPN, CDR2 SVGIG (reference sequence).

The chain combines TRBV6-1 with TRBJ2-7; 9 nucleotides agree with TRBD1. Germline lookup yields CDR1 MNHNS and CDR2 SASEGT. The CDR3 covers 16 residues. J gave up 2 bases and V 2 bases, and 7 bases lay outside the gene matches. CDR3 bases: TGTGCCAGCAGTGAATCGGACTGGACAGGGGCCTACGAGCAGTACTTC. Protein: CASSESDWTGAYEQYF.

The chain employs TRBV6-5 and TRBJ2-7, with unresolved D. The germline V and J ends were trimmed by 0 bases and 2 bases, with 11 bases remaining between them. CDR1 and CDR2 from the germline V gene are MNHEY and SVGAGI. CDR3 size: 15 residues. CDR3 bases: TGTGCCAGCAGTTACTCTAGTTCAGGAACCTACGAGCAGTACTTC. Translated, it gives CASSYSSSGTYEQYF.

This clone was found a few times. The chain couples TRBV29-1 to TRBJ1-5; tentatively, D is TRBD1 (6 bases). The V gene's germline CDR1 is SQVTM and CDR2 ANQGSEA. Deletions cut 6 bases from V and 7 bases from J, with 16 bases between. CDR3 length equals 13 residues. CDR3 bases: TGCAGCGTGACGGGGGGGCTTGAGCAGCCCCAGCATTTT. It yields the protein CSVTGGLEQPQHF.

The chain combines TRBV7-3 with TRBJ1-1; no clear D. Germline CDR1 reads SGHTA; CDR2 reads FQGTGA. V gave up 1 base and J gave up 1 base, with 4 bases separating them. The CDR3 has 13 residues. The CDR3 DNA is TGTGCCAGCAGCTTAAACGGGAACACTGAAGCTTTCTTT. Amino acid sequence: CASSLNGNTEAFF.

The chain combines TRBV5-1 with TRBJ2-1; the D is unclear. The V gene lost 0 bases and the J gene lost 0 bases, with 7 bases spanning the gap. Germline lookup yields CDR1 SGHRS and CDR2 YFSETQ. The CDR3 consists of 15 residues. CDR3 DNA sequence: TGCGCCAGCAGCTTGGGAGCGTTCTCCTACAATGAGCAGTTCTTC. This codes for CASSLGAFSYNEQFF.

The chain's CDR3 is CASSVDGKANYGYTF. CDR3 nucleotide sequence: TGTGCCAGCAGCGTAGACGGGAAAGCTAACTATGGCTACACCTTC. The V call is TRBV9, the J call TRBJ1-2; D is undetermined. Germline-derived CDR1 and CDR2 are SGDLS and YYNGEE. The CDR3 consists of 15 residues. The germline V and J ends were trimmed by 0 bases and 0 bases, with 9 bases remaining between them. Complete variable domain (other parts from reference TRBV9 and TRBJ1-2): DSGVTQTPKHLITATGQRVTLRCSPRSGDLSVYWYQQSLDQGLQFLIQYYNGEERAKGNILERFSAQQFPDLHSELNLSSLELGDSALYFCASSVDGKANYGYTFGSGTRLTVV.

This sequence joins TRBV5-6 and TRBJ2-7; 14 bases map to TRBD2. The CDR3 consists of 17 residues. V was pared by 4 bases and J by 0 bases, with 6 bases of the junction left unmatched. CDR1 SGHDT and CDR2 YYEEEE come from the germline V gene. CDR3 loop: CASSAGLAGDFSYEQYF. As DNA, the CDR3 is TGTGCCAGCAGCGCGGGACTAGCGGGGGATTTCTCCTACGAGCAGTACTTC.

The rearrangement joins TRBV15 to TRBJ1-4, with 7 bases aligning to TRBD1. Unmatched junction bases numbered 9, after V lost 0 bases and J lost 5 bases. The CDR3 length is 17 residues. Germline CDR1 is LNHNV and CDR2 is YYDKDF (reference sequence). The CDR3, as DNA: TGTGCCACCAGCAGAGATACCTTCGACAGGGAAAATGAAAAACTGTTTTTT. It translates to CATSRDTFDRENEKLFF.

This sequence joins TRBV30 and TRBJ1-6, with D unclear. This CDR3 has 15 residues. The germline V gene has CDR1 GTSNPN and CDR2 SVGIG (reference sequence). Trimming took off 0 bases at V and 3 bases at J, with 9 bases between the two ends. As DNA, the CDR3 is TGTGCCTGGAGTGTATTCCTACTCTATAATTCACCCCTCCACTTT. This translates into CAWSVFLLYNSPLHF.

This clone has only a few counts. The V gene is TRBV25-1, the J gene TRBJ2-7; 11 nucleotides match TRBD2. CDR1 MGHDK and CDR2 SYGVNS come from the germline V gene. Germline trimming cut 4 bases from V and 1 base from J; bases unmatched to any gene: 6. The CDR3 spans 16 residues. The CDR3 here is CASSAPGTSGSYEQYF. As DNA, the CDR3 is TGTGCCAGCAGTGCCCCCGGGACTAGCGGATCCTACGAGCAGTACTTC.

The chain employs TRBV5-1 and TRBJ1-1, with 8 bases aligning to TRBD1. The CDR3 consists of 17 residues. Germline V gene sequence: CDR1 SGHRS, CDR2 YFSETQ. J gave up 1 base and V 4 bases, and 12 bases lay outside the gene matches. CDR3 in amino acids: CASSRPKQGAGNTEAFF. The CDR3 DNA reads TGCGCCAGCAGCCGGCCGAAGCAGGGGGCGGGGAACACTGAAGCTTTCTTT.

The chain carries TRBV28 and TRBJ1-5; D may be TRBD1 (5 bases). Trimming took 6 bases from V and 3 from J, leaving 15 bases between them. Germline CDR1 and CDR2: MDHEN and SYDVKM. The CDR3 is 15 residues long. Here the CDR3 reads CASRPDSSFNQPQHF. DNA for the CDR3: TGTGCCAGCAGACCCGACAGCTCCTTCAATCAGCCCCAGCATTTT.

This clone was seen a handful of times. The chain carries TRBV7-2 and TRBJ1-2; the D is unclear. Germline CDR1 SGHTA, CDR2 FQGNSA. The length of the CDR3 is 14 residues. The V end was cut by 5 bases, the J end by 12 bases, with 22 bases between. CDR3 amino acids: CASSPAGYPAAHTF. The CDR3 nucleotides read TGTGCCAGCAGCCCCGCGGGGTATCCGGCAGCGCACACCTTC.

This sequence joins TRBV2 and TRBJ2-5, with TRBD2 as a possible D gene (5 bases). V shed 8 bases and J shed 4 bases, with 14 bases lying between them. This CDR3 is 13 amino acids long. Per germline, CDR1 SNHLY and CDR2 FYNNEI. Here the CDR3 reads CASRTGEVETQYF. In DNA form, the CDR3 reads TGTGCCAGCCGGACTGGAGAAGTAGAGACCCAGTACTTC.

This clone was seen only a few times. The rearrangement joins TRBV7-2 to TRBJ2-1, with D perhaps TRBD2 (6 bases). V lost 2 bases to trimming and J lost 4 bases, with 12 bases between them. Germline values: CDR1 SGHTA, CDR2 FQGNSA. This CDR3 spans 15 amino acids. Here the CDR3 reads CASSLLWTKYNEQFF. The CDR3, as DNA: TGTGCCAGCAGCTTATTGTGGACTAAGTACAATGAGCAGTTCTTC.